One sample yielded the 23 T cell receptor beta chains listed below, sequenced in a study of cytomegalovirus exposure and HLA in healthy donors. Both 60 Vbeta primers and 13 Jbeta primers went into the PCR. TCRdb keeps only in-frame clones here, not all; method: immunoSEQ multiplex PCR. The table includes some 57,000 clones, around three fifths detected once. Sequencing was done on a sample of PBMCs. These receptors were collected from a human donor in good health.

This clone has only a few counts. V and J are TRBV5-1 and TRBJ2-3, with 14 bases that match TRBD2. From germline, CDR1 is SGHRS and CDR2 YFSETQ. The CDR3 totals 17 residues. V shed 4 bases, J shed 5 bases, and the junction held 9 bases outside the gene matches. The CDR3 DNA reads TGCGCCAGCAGCACCGGACTAGCGGGGGGCAACATAGATACGCAGTATTTT. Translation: CASSTGLAGGNIDTQYF.

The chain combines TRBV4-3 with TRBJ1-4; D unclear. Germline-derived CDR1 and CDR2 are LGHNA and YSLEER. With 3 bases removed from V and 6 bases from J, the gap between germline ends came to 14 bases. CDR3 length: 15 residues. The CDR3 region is CASSQLGSSDEKLFF. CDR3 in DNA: TGCGCCAGCAGCCAGCTAGGAAGCAGCGATGAAAAACTGTTTTTT.

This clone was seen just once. For the CDR3, the DNA is TGCAGCGTCGCAGGGAATAGCAATCAGCCCCAGCATTTT. Its protein is CSVAGNSNQPQHF. The chain combines TRBV29-1 with TRBJ1-5; possibly TRBD1 for D (5 bases). In germline, CDR1 is SQVTM, CDR2 ANQGSEA. V shed 6 bases and J shed 0 bases, with 9 bases lying between them. CDR3 size: 13 residues.

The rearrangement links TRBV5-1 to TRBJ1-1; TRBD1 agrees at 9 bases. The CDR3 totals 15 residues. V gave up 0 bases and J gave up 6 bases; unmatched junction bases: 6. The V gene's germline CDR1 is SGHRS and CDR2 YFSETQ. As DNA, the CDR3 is TGCGCCAGCAGCTTGGTACAGGGGGCAACCGCTGAAGCTTTCTTT. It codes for CASSLVQGATAEAFF.

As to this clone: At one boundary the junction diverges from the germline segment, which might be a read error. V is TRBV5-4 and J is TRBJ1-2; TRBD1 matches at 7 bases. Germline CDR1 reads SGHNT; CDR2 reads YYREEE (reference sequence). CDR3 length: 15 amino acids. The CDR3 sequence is CASSPRDSSLYGYPF. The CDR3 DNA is TGTGCCAGCAGCCCCCGGGACAGCTCTCTCTATGGCTACCCCTTC.

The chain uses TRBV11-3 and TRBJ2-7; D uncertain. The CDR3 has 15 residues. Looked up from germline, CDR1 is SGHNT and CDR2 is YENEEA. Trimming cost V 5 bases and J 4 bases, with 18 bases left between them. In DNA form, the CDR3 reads TGTGCCAGCAGCCGTTCAGCTTCTGCGGAATACGAGCAGTACTTC. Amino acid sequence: CASSRSASAEYEQYF.

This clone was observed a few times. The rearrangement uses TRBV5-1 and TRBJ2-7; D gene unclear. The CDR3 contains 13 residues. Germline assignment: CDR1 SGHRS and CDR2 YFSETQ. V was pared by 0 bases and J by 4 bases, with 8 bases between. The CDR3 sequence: CASSLATYYEQYF. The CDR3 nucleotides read TGCGCCAGCAGCTTGGCCACTTATTACGAGCAGTACTTC.

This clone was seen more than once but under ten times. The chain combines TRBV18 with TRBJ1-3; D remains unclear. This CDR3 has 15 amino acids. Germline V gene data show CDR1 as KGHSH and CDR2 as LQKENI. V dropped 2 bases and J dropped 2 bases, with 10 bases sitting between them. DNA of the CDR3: TGTGCCAGCTCACCAGCGGGAACGACTGGAAACACCATATATTTT. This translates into CASSPAGTTGNTIYF.

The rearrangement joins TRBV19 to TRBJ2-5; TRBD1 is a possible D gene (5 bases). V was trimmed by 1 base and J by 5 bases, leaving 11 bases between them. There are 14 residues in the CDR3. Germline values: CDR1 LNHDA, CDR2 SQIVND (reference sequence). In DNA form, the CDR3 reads TGTGCCAGTAGTATAGGCCCGGCAGGGGAGACCCAGTACTTC. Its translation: CASSIGPAGETQYF.

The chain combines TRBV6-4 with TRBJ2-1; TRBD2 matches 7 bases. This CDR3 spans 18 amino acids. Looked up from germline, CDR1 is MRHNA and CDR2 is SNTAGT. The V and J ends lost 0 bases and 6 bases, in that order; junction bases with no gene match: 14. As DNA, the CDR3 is TGTGCCAGCAGTGACTCGACACGCGGGGGTGATTCCGGCAATGAGCAGTTCTTC. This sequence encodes CASSDSTRGGDSGNEQFF.

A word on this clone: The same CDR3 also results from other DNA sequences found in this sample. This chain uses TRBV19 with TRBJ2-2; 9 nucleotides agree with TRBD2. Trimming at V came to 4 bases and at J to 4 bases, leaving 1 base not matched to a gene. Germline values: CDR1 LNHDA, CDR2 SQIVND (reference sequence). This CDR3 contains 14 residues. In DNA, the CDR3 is TGTGCCAGTAGTACAGCGGGGGGCACCGGGGAGCTGTTTTTT. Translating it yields CASSTAGGTGELFF.

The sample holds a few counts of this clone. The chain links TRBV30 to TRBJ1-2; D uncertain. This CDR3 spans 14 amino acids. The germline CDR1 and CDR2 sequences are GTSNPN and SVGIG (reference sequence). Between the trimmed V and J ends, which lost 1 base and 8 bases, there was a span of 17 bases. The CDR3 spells CAWSGLALGWGYTF. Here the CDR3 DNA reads TGTGCCTGGAGTGGCCTAGCGTTGGGCTGGGGCTACACCTTC.

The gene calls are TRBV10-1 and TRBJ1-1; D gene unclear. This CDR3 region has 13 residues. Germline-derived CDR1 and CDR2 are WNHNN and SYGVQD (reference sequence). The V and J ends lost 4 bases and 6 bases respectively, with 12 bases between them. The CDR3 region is CASSVNMAAEAFF. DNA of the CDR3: TGCGCCAGCAGTGTTAATATGGCGGCTGAAGCTTTCTTT.

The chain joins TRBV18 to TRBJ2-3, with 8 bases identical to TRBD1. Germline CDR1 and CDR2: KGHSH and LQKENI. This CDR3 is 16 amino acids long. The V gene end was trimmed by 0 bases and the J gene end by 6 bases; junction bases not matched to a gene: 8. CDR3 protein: CASSPPSGGPPDTQYF. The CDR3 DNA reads TGTGCCAGCTCACCACCTTCAGGGGGCCCCCCGGATACGCAGTATTTT.

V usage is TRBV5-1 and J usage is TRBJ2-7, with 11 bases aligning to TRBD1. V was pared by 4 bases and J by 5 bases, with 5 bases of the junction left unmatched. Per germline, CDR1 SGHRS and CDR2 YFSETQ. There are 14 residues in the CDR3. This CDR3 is CASSRGQGVDEQYF. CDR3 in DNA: TGCGCCAGCAGCAGGGGACAGGGGGTAGACGAGCAGTACTTC.

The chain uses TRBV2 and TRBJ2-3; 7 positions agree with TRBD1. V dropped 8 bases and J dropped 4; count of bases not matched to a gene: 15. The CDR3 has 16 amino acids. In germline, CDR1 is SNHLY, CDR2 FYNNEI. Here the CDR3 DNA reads TGTGCCAGCCAAGACAGGGTGAACGGTGCGGCAGATACGCAGTATTTT. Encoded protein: CASQDRVNGAADTQYF.

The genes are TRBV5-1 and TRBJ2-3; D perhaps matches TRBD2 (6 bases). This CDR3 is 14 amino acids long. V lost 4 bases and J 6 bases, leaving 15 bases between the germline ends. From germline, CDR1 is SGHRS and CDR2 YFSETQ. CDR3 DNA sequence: TGCGCCAGCAGCCGGGACTGGGAGCTGGATACGCAGTATTTT. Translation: CASSRDWELDTQYF. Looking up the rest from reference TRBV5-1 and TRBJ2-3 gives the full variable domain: KAGVTQTPRYLIKTRGQQVTLSCSPISGHRSVSWYQQTPGQGLQFLFEYFSETQRNKGNFPGRFSGRQFSNSRSEMNVSTLELGDSALYLCASSRDWELDTQYFGPGTRLTVL.

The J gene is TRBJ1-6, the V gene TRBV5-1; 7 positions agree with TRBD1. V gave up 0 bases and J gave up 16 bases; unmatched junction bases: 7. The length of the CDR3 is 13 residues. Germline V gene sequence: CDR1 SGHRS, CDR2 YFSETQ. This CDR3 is CASSLAGGTALHF. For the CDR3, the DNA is TGCGCCAGCAGCTTGGCCGGCGGGACAGCACTCCACTTT. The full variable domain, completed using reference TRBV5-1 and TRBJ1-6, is KAGVTQTPRYLIKTRGQQVTLSCSPISGHRSVSWYQQTPGQGLQFLFEYFSETQRNKGNFPGRFSGRQFSNSRSEMNVSTLELGDSALYLCASSLAGGTALHFGNGTRLTVT.

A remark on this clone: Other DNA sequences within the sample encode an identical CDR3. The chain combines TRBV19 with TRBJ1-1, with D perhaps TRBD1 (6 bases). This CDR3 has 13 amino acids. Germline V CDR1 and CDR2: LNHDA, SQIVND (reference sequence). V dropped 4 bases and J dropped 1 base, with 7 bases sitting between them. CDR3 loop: CASSTDRNTEAFF. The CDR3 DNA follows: TGTGCCAGTAGTACGGACAGGAACACTGAAGCTTTCTTT.

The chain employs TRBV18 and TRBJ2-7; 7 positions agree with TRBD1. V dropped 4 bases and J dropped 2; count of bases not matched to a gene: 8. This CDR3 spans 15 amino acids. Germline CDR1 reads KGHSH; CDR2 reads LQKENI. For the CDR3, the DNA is TGTGCCAGCTCACTACAAGGGCAGGGGGCCTACGAGCAGTACTTC. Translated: CASSLQGQGAYEQYF.

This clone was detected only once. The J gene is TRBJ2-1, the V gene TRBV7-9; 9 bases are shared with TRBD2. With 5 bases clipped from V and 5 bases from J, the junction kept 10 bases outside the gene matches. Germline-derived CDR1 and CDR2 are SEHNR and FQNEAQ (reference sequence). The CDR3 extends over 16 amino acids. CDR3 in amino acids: CASSVNLAGTDNEQFF. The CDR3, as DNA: TGTGCCAGCAGCGTGAATCTAGCGGGGACCGACAATGAGCAGTTCTTC.

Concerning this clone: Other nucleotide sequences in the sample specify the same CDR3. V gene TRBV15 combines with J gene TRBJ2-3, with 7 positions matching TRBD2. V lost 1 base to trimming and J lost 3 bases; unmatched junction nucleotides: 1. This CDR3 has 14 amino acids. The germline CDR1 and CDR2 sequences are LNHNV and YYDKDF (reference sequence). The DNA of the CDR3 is TGTGCCACCAGCAGAGGGACTAGGACAGATACGCAGTATTTT. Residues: CATSRGTRTDTQYF. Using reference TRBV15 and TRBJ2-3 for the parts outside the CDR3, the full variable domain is DAMVIQNPRYQVTQFGKPVTLSCSQTLNHNVMYWYQQKSSQAPKLLFHYYDKDFNNEADTPDNFQSRRPNTSFCFLDIRSPGLGDTAMYLCATSRGTRTDTQYFGPGTRLTVL.

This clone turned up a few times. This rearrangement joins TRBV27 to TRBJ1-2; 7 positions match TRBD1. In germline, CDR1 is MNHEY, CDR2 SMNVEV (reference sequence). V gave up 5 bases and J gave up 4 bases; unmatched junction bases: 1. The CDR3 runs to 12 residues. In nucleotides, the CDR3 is TGTGCCAGCAGTCGGACAGGCTATGGCTACACCTTC. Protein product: CASSRTGYGYTF.